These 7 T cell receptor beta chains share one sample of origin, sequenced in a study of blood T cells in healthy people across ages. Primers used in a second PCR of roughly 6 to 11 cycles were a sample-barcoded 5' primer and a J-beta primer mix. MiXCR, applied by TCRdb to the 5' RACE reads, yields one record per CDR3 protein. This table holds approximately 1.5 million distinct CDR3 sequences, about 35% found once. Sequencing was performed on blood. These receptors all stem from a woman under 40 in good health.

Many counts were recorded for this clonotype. In DNA form, the CDR3 reads TGCAGCGTTAGACAGGGACTAGTGGATGGCTACACCTTC. It yields the protein CSVRQGLVDGYTF. The rearrangement joins TRBV29-1 to TRBJ1-2; 7 bases map to TRBD1. V shed 5 bases and J 6 bases; nucleotides not matched to a gene: 9. This CDR3 is built from 13 residues. CDR1 and CDR2 from the germline V gene are SQVTM and ANQGSEA.

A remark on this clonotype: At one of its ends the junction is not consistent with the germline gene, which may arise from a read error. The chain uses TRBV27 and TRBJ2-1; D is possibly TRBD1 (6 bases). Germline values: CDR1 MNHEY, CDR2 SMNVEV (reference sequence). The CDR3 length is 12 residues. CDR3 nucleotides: TGTGCCTGCAGTCTACAGGGCAATGAGCAGTTCTTC. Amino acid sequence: CACSLQGNEQFF.

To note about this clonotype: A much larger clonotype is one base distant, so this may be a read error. CDR3 sequence: CASSLFLLGGYTF. The CDR3 region has the DNA TGTGCCAGCAGCTTGTTCCTCTTAGGTGGCTACACCTTC. The chain combines TRBV7-9 with TRBJ1-2; D is ambiguous. The V and J ends lost 3 bases and 7 bases respectively, with 12 bases between them. This CDR3 comprises 13 residues. Germline values: CDR1 SEHNR, CDR2 FQNEAQ (reference sequence).

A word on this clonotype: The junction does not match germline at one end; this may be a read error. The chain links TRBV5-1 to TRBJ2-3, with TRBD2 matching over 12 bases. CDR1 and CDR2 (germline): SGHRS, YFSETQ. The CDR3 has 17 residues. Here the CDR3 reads CASSSSTSGRSTDMQYF. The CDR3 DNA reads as TGCGCCAGCAGCTCCTCCACTAGCGGGAGGTCTACAGATATGCAGTATTTT.

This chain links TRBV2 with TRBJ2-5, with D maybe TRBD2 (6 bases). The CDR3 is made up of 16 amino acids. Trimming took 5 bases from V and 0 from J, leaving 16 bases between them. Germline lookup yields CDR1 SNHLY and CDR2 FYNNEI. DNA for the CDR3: TGTGCCAGCAGTCCGCGGAGGGGCAGGAACCAAGAGACCCAGTACTTC. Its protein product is CASSPRRGRNQETQYF.

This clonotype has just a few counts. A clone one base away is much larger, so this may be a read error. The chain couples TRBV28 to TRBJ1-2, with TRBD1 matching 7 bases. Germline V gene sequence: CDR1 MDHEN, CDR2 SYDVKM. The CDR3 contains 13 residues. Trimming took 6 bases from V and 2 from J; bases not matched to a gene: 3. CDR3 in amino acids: CASRMTGNYGYTF. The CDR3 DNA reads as TGTGCCAGCAGGATGACAGGGAACTATGGCTACACCTTC.

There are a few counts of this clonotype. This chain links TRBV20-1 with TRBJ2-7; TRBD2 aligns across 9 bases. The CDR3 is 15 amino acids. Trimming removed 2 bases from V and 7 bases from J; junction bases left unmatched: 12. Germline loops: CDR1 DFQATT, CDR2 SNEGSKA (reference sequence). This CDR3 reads CSARLAGTIAGEQYF. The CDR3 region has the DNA TGCAGTGCTAGACTAGCGGGGACTATCGCGGGGGAGCAGTACTTC.